This entry lists 12 T cell receptor beta chains sequenced from one sample in a study of T cells in localized non-small cell lung cancer (dated by TCRdb to about 2020). Receptors were amplified or captured by the immunoSEQ multiplex PCR assay. What TCRdb holds here is the immuneACCESS table cut down to in-frame rearrangements. Part of the clones is not present; checked against another copy, under half of the missing clones reflect an unresolved V gene, and the others are unexplained. The sample table contains approximately 29,000 clones; only one count was recorded for about 91% of them. Of the sample, roughly 6.8% falls within the top ten clones. Sequences were derived from peripheral blood, sampled before any cancer treatment. The receptors stem from a male donor at least 60 years old with stage I lung adenocarcinoma.

The rearrangement joins TRBV7-8 to TRBJ1-4; D unclear. Germline CDR1 SGHVS, CDR2 FQNEAQ. This CDR3 is 13 amino acids long. V was clipped by 6 bases and J by 7 bases, with 12 bases between them. DNA of the CDR3: TGTGCCAGCAGACTTTACCTGGGTGAAAAACTGTTTTTT. This encodes CASRLYLGEKLFF.

The chain has TRBV18 and TRBJ1-1; D gene unclear. The germline V and J ends were trimmed by 6 bases and 2 bases, with 10 bases remaining between them. Germline V gives CDR1 KGHSH, CDR2 LQKENI. The CDR3 runs to 13 residues. In DNA, the CDR3 is TGTGCCAGCTCGCGGACGGGCAACACTGAAGCTTTCTTT. Translating gives CASSRTGNTEAFF.

The J gene is TRBJ2-2, the V gene TRBV28, with a tentative D call TRBD1 (5 bases). CDR1 is MDHEN and CDR2 is SYDVKM in the germline V gene. The CDR3 loop spans 14 amino acids. Trimming took off 3 bases at V and 7 bases at J, with 12 bases between the two ends. CDR3 nucleotides: TGTGCCAGCAGTTTGGCAGGGTTACACGGGGAGCTGTTTTTT. Translation: CASSLAGLHGELFF.

The J gene is TRBJ2-7, the V gene TRBV28; D remains unclear. CDR1 is MDHEN and CDR2 is SYDVKM in the germline V gene. Trimming left V 6 bases short and J 3 bases short, with 6 bases between. The CDR3 covers 11 residues. CDR3 DNA sequence: TGTGCCAGCAGCATCCACTACGAGCAGTACTTC. Protein sequence: CASSIHYEQYF.

The CDR3 coding sequence is TGTGCCAGCAGCCACGGCTTTGGTCAGTTGAACACTGAAGCTTTCTTT. It codes for CASSHGFGQLNTEAFF. The chain combines TRBV4-2 with TRBJ1-1; D not certain. V shed 3 bases and J shed 0 bases, with 14 bases lying between them. Germline assignment: CDR1 LGHNA and CDR2 YNFKEQ. The CDR3 extends over 16 amino acids.

The genes are TRBV6-6 and TRBJ2-5, with D perhaps TRBD2 (6 bases). Germline CDR1 is MNHNY and CDR2 is SVGAGI (reference sequence). V lost 6 bases and J lost 5, with 16 bases in between. This CDR3 region has 14 residues. The CDR3 loop reads CASRFGGAGETQYF. The CDR3 coding sequence is TGTGCCAGCAGATTCGGGGGAGCCGGGGAGACCCAGTACTTC.

This chain uses TRBV6-1 with TRBJ1-4; D is possibly TRBD1 (6 bases). Per germline, CDR1 MNHNS and CDR2 SASEGT. V was trimmed by 3 bases and J by 10 bases, leaving 12 bases between them. CDR3 length equals 13 residues. The CDR3 region has the DNA TGTGCCAGCAGTGAGGGGGCGGATGGAAAACTGTTTTTT. It encodes CASSEGADGKLFF.

The CDR3 region has the DNA TGCGCCAGCAGCATAGACTACGAGCAGTACTTC. Encoded protein: CASSIDYEQYF. V usage is TRBV5-1 and J usage is TRBJ2-7, with no clear D. Per the germline V gene, CDR1 is SGHRS and CDR2 is YFSETQ. Trimming pared 4 bases from V and 3 bases from J, leaving 5 bases between. The CDR3 runs to 11 residues.

The gene calls are TRBV7-6 and TRBJ1-2; weak D call: TRBD1 (6 bases). Trimming left V 2 bases short and J 5 bases short, with 15 bases between. The CDR3 has 15 amino acids. In germline, CDR1 is SGHVS, CDR2 FNYEAQ. CDR3 loop: CASSLRQDSIYGYTF. CDR3 sequence (DNA): TGTGCCAGCAGCTTAAGGCAGGACAGTATTTATGGCTACACCTTC.

The V and J genes are TRBV7-2 and TRBJ1-1; tentatively, D is TRBD1 (6 bases). V shed 5 bases and J shed 5 bases, with 12 bases lying between them. Looked up from germline, CDR1 is SGHTA and CDR2 is FQGNSA. The CDR3 length is 13 residues. CDR3 residues: CASSITGSTEAFF. The CDR3, as DNA: TGTGCCAGCAGCATAACAGGGTCGACTGAAGCTTTCTTT. Full variable domain (missing parts from reference TRBV7-2 and TRBJ1-1): GAGVSQSPSNKVTEKGKDVELRCDPISGHTALYWYRQSLGQGLEFLIYFQGNSAPDKSGLPSDRFSAERTGGSVSTLTIQRTQQEDSAVYLCASSITGSTEAFFGQGTRLTVV.

This clone came up once. The gene calls are TRBV5-1 and TRBJ2-2; D ambiguous. The CDR3 totals 13 residues. The V gene's germline CDR1 is SGHRS and CDR2 YFSETQ. V was trimmed by 0 bases and J by 4 bases, leaving 4 bases between them. In DNA form, the CDR3 reads TGCGCCAGCAGCTTGGTAGTCACCGGGGAGCTGTTTTTT. Residues: CASSLVVTGELFF.

This chain joins TRBV2 and TRBJ1-4; D perhaps matches TRBD1 (6 bases). This CDR3 has 13 residues. The germline V gene encodes CDR1 SNHLY and CDR2 FYNNEI. V lost 7 bases to trimming and J lost 3 bases, with 9 bases between them. The CDR3 spells CASIQGPNEKLFF. The CDR3 region has the DNA TGTGCCAGCATACAGGGTCCTAATGAAAAACTGTTTTTT.